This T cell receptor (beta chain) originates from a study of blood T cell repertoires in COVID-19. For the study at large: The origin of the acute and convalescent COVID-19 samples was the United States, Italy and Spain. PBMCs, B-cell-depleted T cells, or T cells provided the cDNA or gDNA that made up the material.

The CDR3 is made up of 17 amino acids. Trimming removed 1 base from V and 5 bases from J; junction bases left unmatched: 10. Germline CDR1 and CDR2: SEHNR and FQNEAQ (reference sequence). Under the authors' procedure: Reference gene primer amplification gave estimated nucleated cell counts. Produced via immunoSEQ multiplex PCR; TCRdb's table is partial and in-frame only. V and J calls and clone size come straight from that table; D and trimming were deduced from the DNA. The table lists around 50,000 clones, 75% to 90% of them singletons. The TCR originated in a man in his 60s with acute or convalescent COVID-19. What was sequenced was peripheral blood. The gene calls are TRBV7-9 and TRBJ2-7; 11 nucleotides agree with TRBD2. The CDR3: CASSLVGSTSGTNEQYF. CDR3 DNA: TGTGCCAGCAGCTTAGTAGGGTCGACTAGCGGGACAAACGAGCAGTACTTC.